Each of the 5 T cell receptor beta chains below was sequenced from the same sample in a study of cytomegalovirus exposure and HLA in healthy donors. Libraries were prepared by immunoSEQ multiplex PCR; TCRdb keeps only in-frame clonotypes and omits some of them. The sample records approximately 270,000 clones, approximately 86% being singletons. The sequenced material came from PBMCs. These receptor sequences come from a woman aged 18-29 years in good health and CMV-seronegative.

Written as DNA, the CDR3 is TGTGCCAGCACCGAGAACTACGAGCAGTACTTC. This gives the protein CASTENYEQYF. V gene TRBV6-5 combines with J gene TRBJ2-7; no clear D. The CDR3 consists of 11 residues. Trimming stripped 7 bases from V and 3 bases from J, with 7 bases between. Germline CDR1 is MNHEY and CDR2 is SVGAGI.

This chain joins TRBV19 and TRBJ2-7; TRBD2 might be the D (6 bases). CDR1 is LNHDA, CDR2 SQIVND, per germline (reference sequence). There are 12 residues in the CDR3. Trimming removed 4 bases from V and 5 bases from J, with 9 bases in between. The CDR3 is CASSTGGNEQYF. The CDR3 coding sequence is TGTGCCAGTAGTACCGGAGGGAACGAGCAGTACTTC.

The V gene is TRBV2, the J gene TRBJ1-1, with a tentative D call TRBD1 (5 bases). The CDR3 covers 15 residues. V gave up 1 base and J gave up 0 bases, with 9 bases separating them. Germline V gene sequence: CDR1 SNHLY, CDR2 FYNNEI. The CDR3 here is CASSEDGHLNTEAFF. The CDR3 DNA sequence: TGTGCCAGCAGTGAAGACGGACACCTGAACACTGAAGCTTTCTTT.

The genes are TRBV6-1 and TRBJ2-7, with 9 bases identical to TRBD1. The junction had 4 bases not matched to a gene; V was cut back by 5 bases and J by 2 bases. The V gene's germline CDR1 is MNHNS and CDR2 SASEGT. This CDR3 has 14 amino acids. This chain's CDR3 is CASSLTGGPYEQYF. The CDR3 nucleotides are TGTGCCAGCAGTTTGACAGGGGGGCCCTACGAGCAGTACTTC.

This clone was seen a few times. This chain uses TRBV15 with TRBJ1-2; 9 bases fit TRBD1. Germline V gene data show CDR1 as LNHNV and CDR2 as YYDKDF (reference sequence). The CDR3 spans 13 residues. Trimming cost V 9 bases and J 4 bases; bases outside gene matches: 6. CDR3 amino acids: CATARGQGYGYTF. DNA of the CDR3: TGTGCCACAGCCCGGGGACAGGGCTATGGCTACACCTTC. Full variable domain (remainder filled in from reference TRBV15 and TRBJ1-2): DAMVIQNPRYQVTQFGKPVTLSCSQTLNHNVMYWYQQKSSQAPKLLFHYYDKDFNNEADTPDNFQSRRPNTSFCFLDIRSPGLGDTAMYLCATARGQGYGYTFGSGTRLTVV.